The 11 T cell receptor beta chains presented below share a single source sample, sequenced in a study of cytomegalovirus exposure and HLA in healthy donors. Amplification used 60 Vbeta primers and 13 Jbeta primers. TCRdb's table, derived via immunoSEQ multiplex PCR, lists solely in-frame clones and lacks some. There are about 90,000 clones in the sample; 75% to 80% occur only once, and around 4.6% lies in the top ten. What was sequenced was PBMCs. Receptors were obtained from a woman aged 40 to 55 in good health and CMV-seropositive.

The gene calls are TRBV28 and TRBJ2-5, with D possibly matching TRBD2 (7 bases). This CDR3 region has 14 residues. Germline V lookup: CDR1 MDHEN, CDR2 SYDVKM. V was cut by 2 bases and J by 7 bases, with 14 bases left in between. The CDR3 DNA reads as TGTGCCAGCAGTTTAATGAGGGGAGGGGGGACCCAGTACTTC. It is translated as CASSLMRGGGTQYF. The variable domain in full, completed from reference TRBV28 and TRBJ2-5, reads DVKVTQSSRYLVKRTGEKVFLECVQDMDHENMFWYRQDPGLGLRLIYFSYDVKMKEKGDIPEGYSVSREKKERFSLILESASTNQTSMYLCASSLMRGGGTQYFGPGTRLLVL.

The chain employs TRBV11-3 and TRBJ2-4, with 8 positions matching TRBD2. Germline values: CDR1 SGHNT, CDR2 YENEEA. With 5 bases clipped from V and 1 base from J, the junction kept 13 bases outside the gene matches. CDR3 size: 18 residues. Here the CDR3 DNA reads TGTGCCAGCAGCCCCGGCCGGAGCGGGAGCGGGGCCAAAAACATTCAGTACTTC. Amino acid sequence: CASSPGRSGSGAKNIQYF.

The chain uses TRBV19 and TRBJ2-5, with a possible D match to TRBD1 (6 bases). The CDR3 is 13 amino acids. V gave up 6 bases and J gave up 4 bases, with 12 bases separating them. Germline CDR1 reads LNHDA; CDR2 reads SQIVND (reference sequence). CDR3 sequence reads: CASRNRVGETQYF. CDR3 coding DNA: TGTGCCAGTAGAAACAGGGTGGGAGAGACCCAGTACTTC. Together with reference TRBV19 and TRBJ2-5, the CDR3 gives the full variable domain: DGGITQSPKYLFRKEGQNVTLSCEQNLNHDAMYWYRQDPGQGLRLIYYSQIVNDFQKGDIAEGYSVSREKKESFPLTVTSAQKNPTAFYLCASRNRVGETQYFGPGTRLLVL.

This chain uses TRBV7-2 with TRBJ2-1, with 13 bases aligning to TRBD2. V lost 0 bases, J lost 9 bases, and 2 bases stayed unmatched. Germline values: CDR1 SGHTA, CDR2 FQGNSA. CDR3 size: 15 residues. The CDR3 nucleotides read TGTGCCAGCAGCTTAGCTACTAGCGGGGGGGGTGAGCAGTTCTTC. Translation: CASSLATSGGGEQFF. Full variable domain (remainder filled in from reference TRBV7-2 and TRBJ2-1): GAGVSQSPSNKVTEKGKDVELRCDPISGHTALYWYRQSLGQGLEFLIYFQGNSAPDKSGLPSDRFSAERTGGSVSTLTIQRTQQEDSAVYLCASSLATSGGGEQFFGPGTRLTVL.

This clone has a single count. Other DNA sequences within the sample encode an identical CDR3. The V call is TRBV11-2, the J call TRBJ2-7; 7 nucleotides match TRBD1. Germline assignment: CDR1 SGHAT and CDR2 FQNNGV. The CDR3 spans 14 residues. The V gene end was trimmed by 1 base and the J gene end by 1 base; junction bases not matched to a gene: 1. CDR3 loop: CASSLGGQSYEQYF. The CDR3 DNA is TGTGCCAGCAGCTTAGGGGGACAGTCCTACGAGCAGTACTTC. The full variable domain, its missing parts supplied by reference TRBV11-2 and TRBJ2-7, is EAGVAQSPRYKIIEKRQSVAFWCNPISGHATLYWYQQILGQGPKLLIQFQNNGVVDDSQLPKDRFSAERLKGVDSTLKIQPAKLEDSAVYLCASSLGGQSYEQYFGPGTRLTVT.

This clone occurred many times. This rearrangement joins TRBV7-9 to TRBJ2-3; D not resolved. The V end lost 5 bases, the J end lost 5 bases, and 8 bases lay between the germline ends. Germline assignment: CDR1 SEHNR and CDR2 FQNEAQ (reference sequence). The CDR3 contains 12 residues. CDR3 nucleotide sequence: TGTGCCAGCAGCCCTACGCAAGATACGCAGTATTTT. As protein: CASSPTQDTQYF.

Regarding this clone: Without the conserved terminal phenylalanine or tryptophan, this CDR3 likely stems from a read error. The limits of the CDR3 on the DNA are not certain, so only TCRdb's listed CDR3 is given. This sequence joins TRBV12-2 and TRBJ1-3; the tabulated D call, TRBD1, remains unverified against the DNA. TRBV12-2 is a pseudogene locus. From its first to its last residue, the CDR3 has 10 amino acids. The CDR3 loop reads CASRLAGRAQ.

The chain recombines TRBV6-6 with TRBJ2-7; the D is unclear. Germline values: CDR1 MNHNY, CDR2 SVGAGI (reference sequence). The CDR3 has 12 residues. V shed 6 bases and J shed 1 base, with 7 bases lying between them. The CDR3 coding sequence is TGTGCCAGCAGCCCACGGTCCTACGAGCAGTACTTC. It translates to CASSPRSYEQYF.

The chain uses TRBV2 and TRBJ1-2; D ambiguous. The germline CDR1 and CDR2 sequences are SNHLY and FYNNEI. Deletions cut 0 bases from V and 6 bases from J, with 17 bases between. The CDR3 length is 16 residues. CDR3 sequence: CASSEAYLEGRNGYTF. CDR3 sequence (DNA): TGTGCCAGCAGTGAAGCTTATTTGGAGGGAAGAAATGGCTACACCTTC.

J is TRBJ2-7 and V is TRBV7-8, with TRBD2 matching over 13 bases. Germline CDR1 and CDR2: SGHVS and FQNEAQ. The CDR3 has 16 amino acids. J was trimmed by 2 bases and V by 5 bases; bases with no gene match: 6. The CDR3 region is CASSLGTSGTPYEQYF. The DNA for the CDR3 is TGTGCCAGCAGCCTAGGGACTAGCGGGACCCCCTACGAGCAGTACTTC.

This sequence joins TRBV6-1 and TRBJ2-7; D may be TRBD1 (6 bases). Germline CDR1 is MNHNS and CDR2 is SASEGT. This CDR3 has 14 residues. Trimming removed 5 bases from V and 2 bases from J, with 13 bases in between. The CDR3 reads CASSIVTGTYEQYF. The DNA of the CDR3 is TGTGCCAGCAGTATTGTAACAGGGACCTACGAGCAGTACTTC.